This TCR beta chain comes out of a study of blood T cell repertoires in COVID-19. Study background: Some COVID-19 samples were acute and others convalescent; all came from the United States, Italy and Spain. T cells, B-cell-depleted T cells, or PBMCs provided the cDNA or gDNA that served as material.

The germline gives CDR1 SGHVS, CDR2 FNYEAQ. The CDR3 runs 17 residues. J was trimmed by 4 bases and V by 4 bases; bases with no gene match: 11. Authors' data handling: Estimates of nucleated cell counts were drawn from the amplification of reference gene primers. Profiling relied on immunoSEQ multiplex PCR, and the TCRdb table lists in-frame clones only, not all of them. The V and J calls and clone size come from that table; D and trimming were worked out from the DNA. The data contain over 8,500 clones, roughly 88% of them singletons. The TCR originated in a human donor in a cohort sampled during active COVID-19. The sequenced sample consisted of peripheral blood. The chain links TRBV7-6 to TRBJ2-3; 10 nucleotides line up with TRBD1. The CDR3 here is CASSSTDRGRGSDTQYF. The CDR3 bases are TGTGCCAGCAGCTCCACCGACAGGGGGCGAGGGTCAGATACGCAGTATTTT. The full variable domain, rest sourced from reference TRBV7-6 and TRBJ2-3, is GAGVSQSPRYKVTKRGQDVALRCDPISGHVSLYWYRQALGQGPEFLTYFNYEAQQDKSGLPNDRFSAERPEGSISTLTIQRTEQRDSAMYRCASSSTDRGRGSDTQYFGPGTRLTVL.